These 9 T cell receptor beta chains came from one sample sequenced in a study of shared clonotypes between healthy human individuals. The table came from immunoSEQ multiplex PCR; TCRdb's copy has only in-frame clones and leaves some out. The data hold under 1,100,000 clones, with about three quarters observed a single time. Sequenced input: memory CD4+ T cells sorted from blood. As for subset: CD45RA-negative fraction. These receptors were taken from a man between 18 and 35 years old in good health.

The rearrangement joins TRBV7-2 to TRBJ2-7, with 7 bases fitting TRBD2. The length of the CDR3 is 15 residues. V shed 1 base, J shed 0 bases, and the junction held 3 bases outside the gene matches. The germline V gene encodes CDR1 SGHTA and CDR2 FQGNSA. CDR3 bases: TGTGCCAGCAGCTTAGGGGGCGGGGGCTCCTACGAGCAGTACTTC. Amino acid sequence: CASSLGGGGSYEQYF.

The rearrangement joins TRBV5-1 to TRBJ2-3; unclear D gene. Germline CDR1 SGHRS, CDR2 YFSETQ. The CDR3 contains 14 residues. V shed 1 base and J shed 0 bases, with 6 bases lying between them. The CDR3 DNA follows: TGCGCCAGCAGCTTGAATCCCAGCACAGATACGCAGTATTTT. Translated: CASSLNPSTDTQYF.

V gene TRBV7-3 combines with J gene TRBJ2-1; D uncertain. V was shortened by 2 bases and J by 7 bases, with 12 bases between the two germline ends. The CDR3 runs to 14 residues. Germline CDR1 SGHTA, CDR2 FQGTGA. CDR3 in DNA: TGTGCCAGCAGCTTATCGGGCGGTGGGAATGAGCAGTTCTTC. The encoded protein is CASSLSGGGNEQFF.

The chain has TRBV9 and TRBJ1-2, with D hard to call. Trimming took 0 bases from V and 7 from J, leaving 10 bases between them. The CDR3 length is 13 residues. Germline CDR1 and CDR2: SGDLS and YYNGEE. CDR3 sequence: CASSVDPLGGYTF. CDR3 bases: TGTGCCAGCAGCGTAGATCCCCTCGGTGGCTACACCTTC.

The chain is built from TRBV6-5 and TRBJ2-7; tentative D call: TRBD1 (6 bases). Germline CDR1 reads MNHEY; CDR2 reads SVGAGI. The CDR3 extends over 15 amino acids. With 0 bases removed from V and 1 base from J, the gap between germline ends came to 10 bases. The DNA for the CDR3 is TGTGCCAGCAGTTACTCTGGAGACAGGTCCTACGAGCAGTACTTC. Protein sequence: CASSYSGDRSYEQYF.

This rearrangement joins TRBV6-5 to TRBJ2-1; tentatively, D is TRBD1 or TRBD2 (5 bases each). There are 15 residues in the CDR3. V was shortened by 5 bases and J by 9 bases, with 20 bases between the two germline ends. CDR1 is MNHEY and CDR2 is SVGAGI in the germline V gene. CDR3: CASSPGIWDRTEQFF. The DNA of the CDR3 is TGTGCCAGCAGTCCCGGGATCTGGGACCGGACTGAGCAGTTCTTC.

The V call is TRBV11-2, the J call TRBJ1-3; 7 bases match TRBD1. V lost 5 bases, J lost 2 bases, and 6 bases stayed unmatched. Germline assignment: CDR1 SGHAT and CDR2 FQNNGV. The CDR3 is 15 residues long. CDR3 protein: CASSPEGTAGNTIYF. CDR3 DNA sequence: TGTGCCAGCAGCCCGGAGGGGACAGCTGGAAACACCATATATTTT. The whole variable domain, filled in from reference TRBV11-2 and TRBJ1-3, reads EAGVAQSPRYKIIEKRQSVAFWCNPISGHATLYWYQQILGQGPKLLIQFQNNGVVDDSQLPKDRFSAERLKGVDSTLKIQPAKLEDSAVYLCASSPEGTAGNTIYFGEGSWLTVV.

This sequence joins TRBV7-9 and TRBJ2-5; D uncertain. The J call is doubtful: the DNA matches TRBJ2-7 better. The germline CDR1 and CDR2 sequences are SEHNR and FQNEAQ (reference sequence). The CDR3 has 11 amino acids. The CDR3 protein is CASSSNYEQYF. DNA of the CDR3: TGTGCCAGCAGCTCTAACTACGAGCAGTACTTC.

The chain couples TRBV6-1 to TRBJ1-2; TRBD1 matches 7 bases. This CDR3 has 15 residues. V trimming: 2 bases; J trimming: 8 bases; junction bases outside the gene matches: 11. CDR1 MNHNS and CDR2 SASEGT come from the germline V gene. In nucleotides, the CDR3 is TGTGCCAGCAGTGAATTCGGACAGGCAATCGGGGGCTACACCTTC. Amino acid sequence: CASSEFGQAIGGYTF.